The present T cell receptor beta chain was sequenced within a study of graft-versus-host responses after intestinal transplantation. A note on this clone: Its antigen is as yet unknown.

Profiled with immunoSEQ multiplex PCR; TCRdb holds only in-frame clones, not every one. The data show 130,000 to 150,000 clones, 80% to 95% seen once. This TCR was recovered from a human donor who received an intestinal transplant. This sample comprised unstimulated CD4+ T cells sorted from spleen or lymph node cells, obtained before intestinal transplant.

CDR3: CASSPWGPNTEAFF. The CDR3 DNA reads as TGTGCCAGCAGCCCCTGGGGGCCGAACACTGAAGCTTTCTTT. The V and J genes are TRBV5-8 and TRBJ1-1; TRBD1 might be the D (6 bases). Germline V gene sequence: CDR1 SGHTS, CDR2 YDEGEE. Deletions cut 4 bases from V and 1 base from J, with 11 bases between. The CDR3 runs 14 residues.